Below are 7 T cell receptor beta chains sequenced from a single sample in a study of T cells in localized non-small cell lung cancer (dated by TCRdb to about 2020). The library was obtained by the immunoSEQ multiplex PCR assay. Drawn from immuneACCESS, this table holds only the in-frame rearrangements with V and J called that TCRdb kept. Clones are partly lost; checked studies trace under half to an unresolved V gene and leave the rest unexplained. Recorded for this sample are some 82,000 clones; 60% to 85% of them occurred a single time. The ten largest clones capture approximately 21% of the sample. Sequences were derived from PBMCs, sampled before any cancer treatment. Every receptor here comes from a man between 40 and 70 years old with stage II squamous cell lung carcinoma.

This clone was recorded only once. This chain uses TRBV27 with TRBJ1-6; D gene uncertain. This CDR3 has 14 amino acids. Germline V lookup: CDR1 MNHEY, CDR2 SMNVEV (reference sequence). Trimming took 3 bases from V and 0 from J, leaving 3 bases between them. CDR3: CASSFASYNSPLHF. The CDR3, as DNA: TGTGCCAGCAGTTTTGCCTCCTATAATTCACCCCTCCACTTT.

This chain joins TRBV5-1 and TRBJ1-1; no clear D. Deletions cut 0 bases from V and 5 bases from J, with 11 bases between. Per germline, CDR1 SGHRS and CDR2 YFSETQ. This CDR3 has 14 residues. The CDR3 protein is CASSLDGVRTEAFF. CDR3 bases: TGCGCCAGCAGCTTGGATGGGGTGAGGACTGAAGCTTTCTTT.

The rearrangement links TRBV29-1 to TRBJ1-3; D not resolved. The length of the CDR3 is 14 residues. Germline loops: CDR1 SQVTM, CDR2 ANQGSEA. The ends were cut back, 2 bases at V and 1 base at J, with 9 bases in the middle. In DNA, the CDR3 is TGCAGCGTTGAAATTGGGGATTCTGGAAACACCATATATTTT. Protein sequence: CSVEIGDSGNTIYF.

The CDR3 reads CASSFPRATEAFF. The DNA of the CDR3 is TGTGCCAGCAGCTTCCCCCGGGCCACTGAAGCTTTCTTT. The rearrangement links TRBV7-8 to TRBJ1-1, with D unclear. The V end lost 3 bases, the J end lost 4 bases, and 9 bases lay between the germline ends. Germline V gene lookup returns CDR1 SGHVS and CDR2 FQNEAQ. This CDR3 spans 13 amino acids.

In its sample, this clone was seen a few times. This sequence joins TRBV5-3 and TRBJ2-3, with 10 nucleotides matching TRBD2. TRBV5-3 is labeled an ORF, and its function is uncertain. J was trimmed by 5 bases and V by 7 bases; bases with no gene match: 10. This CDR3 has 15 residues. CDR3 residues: CARGWEREGKDTQYF. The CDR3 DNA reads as TGTGCCAGAGGCTGGGAGCGGGAGGGGAAAGATACGCAGTATTTT.

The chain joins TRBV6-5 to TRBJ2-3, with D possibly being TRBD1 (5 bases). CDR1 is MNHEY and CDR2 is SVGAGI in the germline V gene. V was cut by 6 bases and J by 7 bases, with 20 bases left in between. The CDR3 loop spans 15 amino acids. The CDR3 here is CASSPGFSPPYTQYF. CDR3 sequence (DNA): TGTGCCAGCAGCCCAGGGTTCAGTCCTCCGTATACGCAGTATTTT.

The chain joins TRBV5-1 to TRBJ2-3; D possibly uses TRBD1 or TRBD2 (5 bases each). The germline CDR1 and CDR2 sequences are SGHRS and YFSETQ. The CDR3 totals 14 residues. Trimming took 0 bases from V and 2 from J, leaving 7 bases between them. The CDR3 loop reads CASSLGGITDTQYF. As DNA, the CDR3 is TGCGCCAGCAGCTTGGGGGGGATCACAGATACGCAGTATTTT. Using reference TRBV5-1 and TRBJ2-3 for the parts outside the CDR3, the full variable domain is KAGVTQTPRYLIKTRGQQVTLSCSPISGHRSVSWYQQTPGQGLQFLFEYFSETQRNKGNFPGRFSGRQFSNSRSEMNVSTLELGDSALYLCASSLGGITDTQYFGPGTRLTVL.